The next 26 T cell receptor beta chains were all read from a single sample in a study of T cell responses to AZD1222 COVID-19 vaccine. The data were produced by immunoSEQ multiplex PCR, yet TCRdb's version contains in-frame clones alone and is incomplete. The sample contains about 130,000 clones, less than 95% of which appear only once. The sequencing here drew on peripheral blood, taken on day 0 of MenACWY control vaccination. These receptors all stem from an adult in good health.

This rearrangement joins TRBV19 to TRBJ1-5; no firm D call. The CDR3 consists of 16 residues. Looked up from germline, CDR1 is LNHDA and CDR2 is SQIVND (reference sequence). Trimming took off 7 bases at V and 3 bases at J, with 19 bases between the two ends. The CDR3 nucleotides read TGTGCCAGTACCCTAGGCGGGGTCCCGATCAATCAGCCCCAGCATTTT. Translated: CASTLGGVPINQPQHF. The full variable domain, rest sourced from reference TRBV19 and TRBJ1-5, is DGGITQSPKYLFRKEGQNVTLSCEQNLNHDAMYWYRQDPGQGLRLIYYSQIVNDFQKGDIAEGYSVSREKKESFPLTVTSAQKNPTAFYLCASTLGGVPINQPQHFGDGTRLSIL.

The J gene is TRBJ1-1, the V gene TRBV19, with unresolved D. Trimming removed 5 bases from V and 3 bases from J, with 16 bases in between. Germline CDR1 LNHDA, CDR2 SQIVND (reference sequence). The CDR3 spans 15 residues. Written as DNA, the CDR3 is TGTGCCAGTAGTCCCGGGTTCGCGGGATACACTGAAGCTTTCTTT. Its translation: CASSPGFAGYTEAFF.

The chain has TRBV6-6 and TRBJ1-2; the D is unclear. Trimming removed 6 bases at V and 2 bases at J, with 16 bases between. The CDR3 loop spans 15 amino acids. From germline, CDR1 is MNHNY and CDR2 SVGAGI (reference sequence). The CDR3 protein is CASRQTTSRNYGYTF. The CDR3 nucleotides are TGTGCCAGCAGACAAACAACCTCGAGGAACTATGGCTACACCTTC.

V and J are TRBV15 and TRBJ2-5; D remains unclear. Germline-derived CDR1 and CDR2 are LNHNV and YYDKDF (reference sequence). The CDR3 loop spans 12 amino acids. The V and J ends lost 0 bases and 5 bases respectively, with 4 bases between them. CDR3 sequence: CATSRDLETQYF. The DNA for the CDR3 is TGTGCCACCAGCAGAGATTTGGAGACCCAGTACTTC.

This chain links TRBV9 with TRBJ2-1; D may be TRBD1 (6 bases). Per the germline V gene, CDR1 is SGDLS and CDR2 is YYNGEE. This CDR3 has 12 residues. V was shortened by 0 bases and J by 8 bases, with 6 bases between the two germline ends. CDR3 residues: CASSVGGHEQFF. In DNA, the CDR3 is TGTGCCAGCAGCGTAGGGGGGCATGAGCAGTTCTTC.

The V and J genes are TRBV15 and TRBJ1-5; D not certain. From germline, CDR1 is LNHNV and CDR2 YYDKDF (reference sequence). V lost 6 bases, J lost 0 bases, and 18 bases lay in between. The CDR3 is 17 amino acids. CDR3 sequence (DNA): TGTGCCACCAGTGAATTACAGAGTTTCGTTAGCAATCAGCCCCAGCATTTT. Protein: CATSELQSFVSNQPQHF.

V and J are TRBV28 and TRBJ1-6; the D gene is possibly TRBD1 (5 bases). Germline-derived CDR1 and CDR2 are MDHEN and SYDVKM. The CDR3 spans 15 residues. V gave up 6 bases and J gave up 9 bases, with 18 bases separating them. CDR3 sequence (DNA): TGTGCCAGCAGCCTTCCGGGACCGAAGGTTTCACCCCTCCACTTT. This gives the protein CASSLPGPKVSPLHF. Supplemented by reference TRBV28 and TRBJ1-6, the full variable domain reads DVKVTQSSRYLVKRTGEKVFLECVQDMDHENMFWYRQDPGLGLRLIYFSYDVKMKEKGDIPEGYSVSREKKERFSLILESASTNQTSMYLCASSLPGPKVSPLHFGNGTRLTVT.

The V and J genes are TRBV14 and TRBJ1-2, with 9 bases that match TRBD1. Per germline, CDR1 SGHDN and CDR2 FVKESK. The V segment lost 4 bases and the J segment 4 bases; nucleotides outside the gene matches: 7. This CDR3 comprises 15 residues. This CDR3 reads CASSPLETGGYGYTF. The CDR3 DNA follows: TGTGCCAGCAGCCCTTTGGAGACAGGGGGCTATGGCTACACCTTC.

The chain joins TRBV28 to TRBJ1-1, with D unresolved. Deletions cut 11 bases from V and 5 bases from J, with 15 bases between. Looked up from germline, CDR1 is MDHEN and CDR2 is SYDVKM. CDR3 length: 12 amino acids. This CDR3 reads CAVGQRQTEAFF. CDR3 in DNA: TGTGCCGTAGGGCAGCGCCAAACTGAAGCTTTCTTT.

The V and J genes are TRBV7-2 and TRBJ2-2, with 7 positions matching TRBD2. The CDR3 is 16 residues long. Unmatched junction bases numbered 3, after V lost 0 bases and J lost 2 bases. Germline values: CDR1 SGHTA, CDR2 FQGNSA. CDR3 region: CASSLARGRNTGELFF. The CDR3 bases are TGTGCCAGCAGCTTAGCGCGGGGGAGAAACACCGGGGAGCTGTTTTTT.

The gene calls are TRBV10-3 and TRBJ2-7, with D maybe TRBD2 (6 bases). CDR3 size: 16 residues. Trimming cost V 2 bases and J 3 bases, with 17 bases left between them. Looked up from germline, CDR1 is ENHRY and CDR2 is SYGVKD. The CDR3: CAISEDTQGRLYEQYF. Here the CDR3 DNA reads TGTGCCATCAGTGAGGATACTCAAGGGAGGCTCTACGAGCAGTACTTC.

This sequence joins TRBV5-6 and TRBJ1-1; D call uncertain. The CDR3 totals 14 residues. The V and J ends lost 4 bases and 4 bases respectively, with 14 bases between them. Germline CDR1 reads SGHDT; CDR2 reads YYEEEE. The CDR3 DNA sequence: TGTGCCAGCAGCCCCCCGAGTAAGACCACTGAAGCTTTCTTT. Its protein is CASSPPSKTTEAFF. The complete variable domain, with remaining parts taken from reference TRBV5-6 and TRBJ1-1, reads DAGVTQSPTHLIKTRGQQVTLRCSPKSGHDTVSWYQQALGQGPQFIFQYYEEEERQRGNFPDRFSGHQFPNYSSELNVNALLLGDSALYLCASSPPSKTTEAFFGQGTRLTVV.

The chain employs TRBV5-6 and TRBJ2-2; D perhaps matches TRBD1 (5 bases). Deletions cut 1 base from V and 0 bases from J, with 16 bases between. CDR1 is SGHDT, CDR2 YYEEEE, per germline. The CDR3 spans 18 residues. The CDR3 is CASSLSTESSANTGELFF. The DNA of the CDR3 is TGTGCCAGCAGCTTGTCGACAGAGTCTTCCGCGAACACCGGGGAGCTGTTTTTT.

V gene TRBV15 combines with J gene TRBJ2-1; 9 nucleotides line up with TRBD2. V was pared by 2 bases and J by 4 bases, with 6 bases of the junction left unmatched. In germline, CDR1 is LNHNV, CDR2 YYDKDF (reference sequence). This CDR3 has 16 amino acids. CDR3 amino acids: CATSRPGLAYYNEQFF. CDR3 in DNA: TGTGCCACCAGCAGACCGGGACTAGCATATTACAATGAGCAGTTCTTC.

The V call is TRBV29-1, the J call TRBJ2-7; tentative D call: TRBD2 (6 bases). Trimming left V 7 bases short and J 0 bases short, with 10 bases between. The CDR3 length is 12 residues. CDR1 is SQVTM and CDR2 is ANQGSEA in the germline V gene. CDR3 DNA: TGCAGCGCTGCCGGGGGCTCCTACGAGCAGTACTTC. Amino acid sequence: CSAAGGSYEQYF.

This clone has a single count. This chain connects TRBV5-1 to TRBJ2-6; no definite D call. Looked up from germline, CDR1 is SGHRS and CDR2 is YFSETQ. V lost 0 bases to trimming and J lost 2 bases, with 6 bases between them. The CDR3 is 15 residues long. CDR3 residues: CASSLVGPGANVLTF. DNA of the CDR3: TGCGCCAGCAGCTTGGTTGGGCCTGGGGCCAACGTCCTGACTTTC.

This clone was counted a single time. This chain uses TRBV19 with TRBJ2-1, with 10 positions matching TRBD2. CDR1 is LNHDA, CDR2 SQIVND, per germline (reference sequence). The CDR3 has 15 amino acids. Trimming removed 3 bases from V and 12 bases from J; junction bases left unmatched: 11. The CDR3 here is CASSMASGSRLGQFF. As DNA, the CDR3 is TGTGCCAGTAGTATGGCTAGCGGGAGCAGATTGGGGCAGTTCTTC.

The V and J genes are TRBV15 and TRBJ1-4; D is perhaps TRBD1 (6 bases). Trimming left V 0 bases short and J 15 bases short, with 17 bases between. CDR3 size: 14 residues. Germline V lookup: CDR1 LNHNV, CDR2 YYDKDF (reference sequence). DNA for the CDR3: TGTGCCACCAGCAGAGATACGGAGGCCGGGACAATGTTTTTT. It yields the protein CATSRDTEAGTMFF.

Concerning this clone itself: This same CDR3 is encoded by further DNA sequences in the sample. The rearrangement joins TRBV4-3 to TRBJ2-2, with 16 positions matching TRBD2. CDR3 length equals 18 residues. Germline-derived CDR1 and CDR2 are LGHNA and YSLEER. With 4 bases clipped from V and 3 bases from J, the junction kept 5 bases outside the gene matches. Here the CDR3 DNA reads TGCGCCAGCAGCCCGGGACTAGCGGGGGGGCCTGACACCGGGGAGCTGTTTTTT. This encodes CASSPGLAGGPDTGELFF.

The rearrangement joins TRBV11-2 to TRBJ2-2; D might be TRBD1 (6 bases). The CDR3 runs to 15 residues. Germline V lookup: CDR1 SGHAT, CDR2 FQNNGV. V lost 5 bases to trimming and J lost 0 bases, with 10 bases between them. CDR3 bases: TGTGCCAGCAGCCGACAGGTCGCGAACACCGGGGAGCTGTTTTTT. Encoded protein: CASSRQVANTGELFF.

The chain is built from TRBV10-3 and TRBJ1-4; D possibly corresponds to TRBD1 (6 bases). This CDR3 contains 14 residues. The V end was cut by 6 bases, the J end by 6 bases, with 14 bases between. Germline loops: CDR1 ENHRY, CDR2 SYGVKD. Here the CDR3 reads CAIRAGAPDEKLFF. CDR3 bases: TGTGCCATCAGGGCAGGGGCCCCGGATGAAAAACTGTTTTTT.

The chain's CDR3 is CASSYIGGLNTEAFF. CDR3 nucleotides: TGTGCCAGCAGTTACATCGGGGGGCTAAACACTGAAGCTTTCTTT. V usage is TRBV6-5 and J usage is TRBJ1-1, with TRBD1 as a possible D gene (6 bases). CDR1 is MNHEY, CDR2 SVGAGI, per germline. The ends were cut back, 2 bases at V and 2 bases at J, with 12 bases in the middle. The CDR3 contains 15 residues.

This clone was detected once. The CDR3 sequence is CASRKRESGNTIYF. The CDR3 nucleotides are TGTGCCAGCAGGAAAAGGGAATCCGGAAACACCATATATTTT. The chain is built from TRBV27 and TRBJ1-3; D unclear. The CDR3 runs to 14 residues. From germline, CDR1 is MNHEY and CDR2 SMNVEV (reference sequence). Trimming cost V 6 bases and J 4 bases, with 13 bases left between them.

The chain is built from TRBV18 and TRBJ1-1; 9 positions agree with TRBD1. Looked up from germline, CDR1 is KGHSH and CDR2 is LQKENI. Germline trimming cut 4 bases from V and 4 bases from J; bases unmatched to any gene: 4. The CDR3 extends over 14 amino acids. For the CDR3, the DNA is TGTGCCAGCTCACAGGGACAGGGTCGCACTGAAGCTTTCTTT. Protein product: CASSQGQGRTEAFF.

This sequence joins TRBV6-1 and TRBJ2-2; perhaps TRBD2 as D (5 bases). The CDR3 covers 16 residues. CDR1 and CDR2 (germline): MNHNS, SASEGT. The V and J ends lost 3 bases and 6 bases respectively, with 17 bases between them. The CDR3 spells CASSDLGALGAGELFF. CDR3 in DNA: TGTGCCAGCAGTGACCTCGGTGCCCTCGGGGCCGGGGAGCTGTTTTTT.

In nucleotides, the CDR3 is TGTGCCAGCAGTTTAAATGCCCGGAATGAGCAGTTCTTC. It specifies CASSLNARNEQFF. The chain couples TRBV12-3 or TRBV12-4 to TRBJ2-1; D remains unclear. V dropped 2 bases and J dropped 7 bases, with 9 bases sitting between them. This CDR3 has 13 amino acids.